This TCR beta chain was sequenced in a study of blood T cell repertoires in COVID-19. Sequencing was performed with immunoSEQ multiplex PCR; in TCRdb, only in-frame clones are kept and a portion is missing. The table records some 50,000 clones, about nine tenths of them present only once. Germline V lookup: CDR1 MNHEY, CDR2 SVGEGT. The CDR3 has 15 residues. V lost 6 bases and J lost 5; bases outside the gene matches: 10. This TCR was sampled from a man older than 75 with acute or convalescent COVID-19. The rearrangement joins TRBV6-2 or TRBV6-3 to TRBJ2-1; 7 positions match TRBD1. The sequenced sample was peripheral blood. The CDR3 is CASSRGQVGDNEQFF. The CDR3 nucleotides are TGTGCCAGCAGCAGAGGACAGGTCGGGGACAATGAGCAGTTCTTC.